This TCR beta chain derives from a study of T-cell reconstitution after alpha-beta-depleted transplantation in children. V was cut by 11 bases and J by 1 base, with 15 bases left in between. Germline V lookup: CDR1 MRHNA, CDR2 SNTAGT. This CDR3 contains 13 residues. As it was prepared, the TCRbeta library received unique molecular identifiers. TCRdb re-derived calls from the PCR reads in MiXCR, one entry per CDR3 protein. The sample contains 250,000 to 300,000 distinct CDR3 sequences, around 10% of which appear only once. Sequenced material: PBMCs, taken before TCRalphabeta/CD19-depleted stem cell transplant. The chain recombines TRBV6-4 with TRBJ2-7, with D perhaps assigned TRBD1 or TRBD2 (5 bases each). This clonotype originated in a boy under two years old with acute myeloid leukemia, due to receive a stem cell transplant. The CDR3 region has the DNA TGTGCCTTCTGTCCGTGGGGGTCCTACGAGCAGTACTTC. Encoded protein: CAFCPWGSYEQYF.